A selection of T cell receptor beta chains follows, all from one sample in a study of early T cells in non-severe SARS-CoV-2 infection. TCRdb independently ran MiXCR on the 5' RACE reads; one entry per CDR3 protein. Of about 33,000 distinct CDR3 sequences listed, approximately 5% are singletons. Sequenced material: whole blood. Receptors were obtained from an adult who was a healthcare worker with PCR-confirmed SARS-CoV-2 infection or an uninfected control (not recorded which). Both conserved end residues are part of each CDR3. Size is omitted from some rows. Given values are once, few, many or a class for expanded clones.

abundance: NA; v_gene: TRBV7-7; CDR3aa: CASSLVAAPGTGELFF
abundance: NA; v_gene: TRBV13; CDR3aa: CVSSLGRDIGEQYF
abundance: many; v_gene: TRBV6-2/TRBV6-3; CDR3aa: CASRYVGNTEAFF
abundance: many; v_gene: TRBV6-5; CDR3aa: CASRNSGGTGETQYF
abundance: many; v_gene: TRBV5-6; CDR3aa: CASSSYSGTSLDTQYF
abundance: many; v_gene: TRBV2; CDR3aa: CASGALYGYTF
abundance: many; v_gene: TRBV30; CDR3aa: CAWSHRGEQYF
abundance: NA; v_gene: TRBV10-3; CDR3aa: CAISKSVKNGETQYF
abundance: many; v_gene: TRBV2; CDR3aa: CASIGSFSYNEQFF
abundance: many; v_gene: TRBV14; CDR3aa: CASSPTGTTPDWSYNEQFF
abundance: few; v_gene: TRBV10-3; CDR3aa: CAISEGRNYNSPLHF
abundance: medium-sized; v_gene: TRBV11-2; CDR3aa: CASSLQGETQYF
abundance: many; v_gene: TRBV12-3/TRBV12-4; CDR3aa: CASSPLGVNEQFF
abundance: many; v_gene: TRBV5-4; CDR3aa: CASSLAGGRQYNEQFF
abundance: NA; v_gene: TRBV5-1; CDR3aa: CASRYSRGGAYEQYF
abundance: few; v_gene: TRBV6-4; CDR3aa: CAGSPLAGGTDTQCF
abundance: few; v_gene: TRBV7-3; CDR3aa: CASSSSGEQFF
abundance: many; v_gene: TRBV11-2; CDR3aa: CASSLDAAGELFF
abundance: many; v_gene: TRBV20-1; CDR3aa: CSAEDSSNSYEQYF
abundance: many; v_gene: TRBV27; CDR3aa: CASRRDRNQPQHF
abundance: many; v_gene: TRBV27; CDR3aa: CASRPGTEVTYEQYF
abundance: many; v_gene: TRBV11-2; CDR3aa: CASSLEPGVGTEAFF
abundance: many; v_gene: TRBV27; CDR3aa: CASGRQGSGNSPLHF
abundance: once; v_gene: TRBV29-1; CDR3aa: CSVVTTRDIHTQYF
abundance: NA; v_gene: TRBV28; CDR3aa: CASSSGQGGTYEQYF
abundance: many; v_gene: TRBV12-3/TRBV12-4; CDR3aa: CASSLWERPQHF
abundance: many; v_gene: TRBV19; CDR3aa: CASSIVRSTGQQPQHF
abundance: NA; v_gene: TRBV2; CDR3aa: CASREGGYYEQYF
abundance: many; v_gene: TRBV18; CDR3aa: CASSPPPPGEAFF
abundance: many; v_gene: TRBV29-1; CDR3aa: CSARTGVVNEQFF
abundance: NA; v_gene: TRBV27; CDR3aa: CASSLVRGGEKLFF
abundance: many; v_gene: TRBV9; CDR3aa: CASSVGQQETQYF
abundance: medium-sized; v_gene: TRBV5-1; CDR3aa: CASSPSTLVSSYEQYF
abundance: many; v_gene: TRBV20-1; CDR3aa: CSARGGLREETQYF
abundance: many; v_gene: TRBV12-3/TRBV12-4; CDR3aa: CASSLGRTSGGTDTQYF
abundance: many; v_gene: TRBV15; CDR3aa: CATSRDSGDPYQPQHF
abundance: many; v_gene: TRBV5-6; CDR3aa: CASSAVGGDYGYTF
abundance: many; v_gene: TRBV29-1; CDR3aa: CSVEKTKWGLKFYTF
abundance: many; v_gene: TRBV6-2/TRBV6-3; CDR3aa: CASSYSNSASGQETQYF
abundance: many; v_gene: TRBV6-5; CDR3aa: CASSTGLPYEQYF
abundance: NA; v_gene: TRBV6-6; CDR3aa: CASRVGGNEQYF
abundance: many; v_gene: TRBV10-2; CDR3aa: CASSELGTVGSPLHF
abundance: NA; v_gene: TRBV6-1; CDR3aa: CASSEVTGEADTQYF
abundance: many; v_gene: TRBV9; CDR3aa: CASSVGVGVKGEQYF
abundance: many; v_gene: TRBV14; CDR3aa: CASSRQQGNEQFF
abundance: NA; v_gene: TRBV29-1; CDR3aa: CSVEEKTQYF
abundance: many; v_gene: TRBV28; CDR3aa: CASSPRQQYEQYF
abundance: many; v_gene: TRBV7-9; CDR3aa: CASSARGGTAYEQYF